These T cell receptor beta chains were read from a single sample in a study of beta chain features in type 1 diabetes. Sequencing used immunoSEQ multiplex PCR; TCRdb keeps in-frame clones, though not all of them. The repertoire holds 140,000 to 150,000 clones, with about 44% as singletons. Input material: Tregs from blood. These receptors came from a man aged 18 to 35 in good health. Both conserved end residues are part of each CDR3. Fields, in order: clone size, V gene, D gene, J gene, CDR3 DNA, CDR3 protein. A D gene is named only where the DNA matches it firmly. Clone size is not always given. Where it is, it says once, few, many or a class for expanded clones.

clone size: NA; V gene: TRBV4-3; D gene: TRBD1; J gene: TRBJ1-2; CDR3 DNA: TGCGCCAGCAGCCTGTCGACAGGGGTGCACTATGGCTACACCTTC; CDR3 protein: CASSLSTGVHYGYTF
clone size: NA; V gene: TRBV7-3; D gene: NA; J gene: TRBJ1-2; CDR3 DNA: TGTGCCAGCAGCGACCGGCCAGGGTCCTATGGCTACACCTTC; CDR3 protein: CASSDRPGSYGYTF
clone size: NA; V gene: TRBV18; D gene: NA; J gene: TRBJ2-7; CDR3 DNA: TGTGCCAGCTCACCGGGCGACATGTCCTACGAGCAGTACTTC; CDR3 protein: CASSPGDMSYEQYF
clone size: NA; V gene: TRBV7-9; D gene: NA; J gene: TRBJ1-1; CDR3 DNA: TGTGCCAGCAGCTTACAGGGAATCGCTGAAGCTTTCTTT; CDR3 protein: CASSLQGIAEAFF
clone size: few; V gene: TRBV7-9; D gene: TRBD2; J gene: TRBJ2-7; CDR3 DNA: TGTGCCAGCAGCTCCCGCGGCGGGGGGTTCTACGAGCAGTACTTC; CDR3 protein: CASSSRGGGFYEQYF
clone size: NA; V gene: TRBV27; D gene: NA; J gene: TRBJ1-2; CDR3 DNA: TGTGCCAGCAGTCGAGACCGGGATTATCACTATGGCTACACCTTC; CDR3 protein: CASSRDRDYHYGYTF
clone size: few; V gene: TRBV19; D gene: NA; J gene: TRBJ2-1; CDR3 DNA: TGTGCCAGTAGTATGACTAGTTTCAATGAGCAGTTCTTC; CDR3 protein: CASSMTSFNEQFF
clone size: few; V gene: TRBV7-2; D gene: NA; J gene: TRBJ2-2; CDR3 DNA: TGTGCCAGCAGCTTAGCACAGGGCGGCACCGGGGAGCTGTTTTTT; CDR3 protein: CASSLAQGGTGELFF
clone size: NA; V gene: TRBV7-2; D gene: NA; J gene: TRBJ2-1; CDR3 DNA: TGTGCCAGCAGCTATCAAAGACTCTCGCCTCGCTACAATGAGCAGTTCTTC; CDR3 protein: CASSYQRLSPRYNEQFF
clone size: few; V gene: TRBV7-9; D gene: TRBD1; J gene: TRBJ1-5; CDR3 DNA: TGTGCCAGCAGCTTAGCACCGGGACAGGGGGCGTTAGGCAATCAGCCCCAGCATTTT; CDR3 protein: CASSLAPGQGALGNQPQHF
clone size: few; V gene: TRBV19; D gene: NA; J gene: TRBJ2-2; CDR3 DNA: TGTGCCAGTAGTATAGCGGGGACGAACACCGGGGAGCTGTTTTTT; CDR3 protein: CASSIAGTNTGELFF